The entry below describes one T cell receptor beta chain. Its antigen is undetermined. This specimen belongs to a study of spatial heterogeneity in lung cancer. Across the whole study: Sequencing of follow-up PBMC samples took place when they were available, at a median of roughly 25 months after resection. In raw reads, more than nine appearances on average were recorded for each unique TCR and UMI combination. Study-wide results and limits: Compared with follow-up, resection was when ubiquitous expanded tumor TCRs appeared in blood more.

Each TCR cDNA molecule bore a unique molecular identifier. MiXCR, run by TCRdb on the 5' RACE reads, gives a single entry per CDR3 protein. Found here are about 87,000 distinct CDR3 sequences, roughly a fifth of them singletons; the top ten hold roughly 22%. This sample's time point: blood at routine non-recurrence follow-up after resection. The material sequenced was PBMCs, taken at follow-up. This clonotype originated in a male donor with early-stage non-small cell lung cancer.

The CDR3 DNA reads TGTGCCAGCTCACCTGATCCAGGGAATGAGCAGTTCTTC. Amino acids: CASSPDPGNEQFF. The V and J genes are TRBV18 and TRBJ2-1, with D perhaps matching TRBD1 (5 bases). Germline V gives CDR1 KGHSH, CDR2 LQKENI. CDR3 length equals 13 residues. The V gene lost 3 bases and the J gene lost 7 bases, with 10 bases spanning the gap.